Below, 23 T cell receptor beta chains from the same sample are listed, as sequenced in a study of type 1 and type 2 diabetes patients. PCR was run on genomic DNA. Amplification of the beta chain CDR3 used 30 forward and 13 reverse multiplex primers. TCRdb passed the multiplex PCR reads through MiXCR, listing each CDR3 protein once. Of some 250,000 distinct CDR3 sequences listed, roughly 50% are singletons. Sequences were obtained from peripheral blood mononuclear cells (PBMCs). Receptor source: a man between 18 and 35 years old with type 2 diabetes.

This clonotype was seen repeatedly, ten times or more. The CDR3 DNA reads as TGTGCCAGCAGCCCAGATTCCTCCTACGAGCAGTACTTC. Residues: CASSPDSSYEQYF. The rearrangement uses TRBV7-3 and TRBJ2-7; D gene unclear. The CDR3 spans 13 residues. CDR1 is SGHTA and CDR2 is FQGTGA in the germline V gene. V was cut by 5 bases and J by 0 bases, with 8 bases left in between.

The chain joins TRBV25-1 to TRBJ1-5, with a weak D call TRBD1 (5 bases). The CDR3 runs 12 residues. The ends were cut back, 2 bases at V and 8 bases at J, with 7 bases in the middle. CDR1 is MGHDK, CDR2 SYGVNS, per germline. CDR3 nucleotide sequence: TGTGCCAGCAGTGAACCGGGGGAGCCCCAGCATTTT. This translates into CASSEPGEPQHF.

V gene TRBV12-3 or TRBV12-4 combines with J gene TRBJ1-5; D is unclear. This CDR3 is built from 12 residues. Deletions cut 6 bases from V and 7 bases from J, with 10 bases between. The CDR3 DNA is TGTGCCAGCAGCGACATCTACCAGCCCCAGCATTTT. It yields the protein CASSDIYQPQHF.

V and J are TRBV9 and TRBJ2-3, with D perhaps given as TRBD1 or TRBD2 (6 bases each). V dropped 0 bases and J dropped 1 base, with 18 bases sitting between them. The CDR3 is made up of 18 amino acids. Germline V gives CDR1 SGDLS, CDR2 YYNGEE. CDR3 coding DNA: TGTGCCAGCAGCGTAGCTTCGTGGGGGGCTGGCGGCACAGATACGCAGTATTTT. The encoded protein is CASSVASWGAGGTDTQYF.

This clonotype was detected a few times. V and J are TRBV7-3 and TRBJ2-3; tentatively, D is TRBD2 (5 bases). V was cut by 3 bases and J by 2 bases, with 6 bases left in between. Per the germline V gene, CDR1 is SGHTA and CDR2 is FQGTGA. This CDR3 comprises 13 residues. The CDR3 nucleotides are TGTGCCAGCAGCTTCGGGAACACAGATACGCAGTATTTT. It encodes CASSFGNTDTQYF.

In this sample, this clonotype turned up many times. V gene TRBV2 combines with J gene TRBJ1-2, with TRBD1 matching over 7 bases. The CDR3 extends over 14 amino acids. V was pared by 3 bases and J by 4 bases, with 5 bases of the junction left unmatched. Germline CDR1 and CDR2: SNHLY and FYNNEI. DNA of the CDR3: TGTGCCAGCAGTGATGACAGGGCTCCCTATGGCTACACCTTC. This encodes CASSDDRAPYGYTF.

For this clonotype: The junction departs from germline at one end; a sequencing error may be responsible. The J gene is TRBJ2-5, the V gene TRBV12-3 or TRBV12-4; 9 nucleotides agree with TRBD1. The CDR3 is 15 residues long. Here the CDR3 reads CASSSTRQGVETRYF. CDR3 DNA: TGTGCCAGCAGCTCCACTAGACAGGGGGTAGAGACCCGGTACTTC.

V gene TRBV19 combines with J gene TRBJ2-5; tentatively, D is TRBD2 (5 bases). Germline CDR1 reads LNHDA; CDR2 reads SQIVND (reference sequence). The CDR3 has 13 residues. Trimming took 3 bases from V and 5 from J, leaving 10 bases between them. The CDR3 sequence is CASSIEGEETQYF. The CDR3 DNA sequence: TGTGCCAGTAGTATCGAGGGAGAGGAGACCCAGTACTTC.

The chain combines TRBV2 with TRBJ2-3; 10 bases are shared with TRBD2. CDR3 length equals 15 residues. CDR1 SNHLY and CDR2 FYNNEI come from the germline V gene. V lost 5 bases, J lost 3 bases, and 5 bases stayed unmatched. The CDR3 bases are TGTGCCAGCAGTTCCGGACTAGCGGTGACAGATACGCAGTATTTT. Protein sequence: CASSSGLAVTDTQYF.

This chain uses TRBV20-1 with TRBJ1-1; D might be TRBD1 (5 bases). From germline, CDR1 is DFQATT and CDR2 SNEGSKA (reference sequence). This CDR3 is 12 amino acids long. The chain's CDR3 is CSPRDGNTEAFF. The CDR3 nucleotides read TGCAGCCCTCGGGACGGGAACACTGAAGCTTTCTTT.

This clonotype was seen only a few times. CDR3 sequence reads: CASSATSGMGSGELFF. CDR3 coding DNA: TGTGCCAGCAGCGCCACTAGCGGGATGGGTTCCGGGGAGCTGTTTTTT. The chain combines TRBV7-8 with TRBJ2-2; 10 positions match TRBD2. V gave up 5 bases and J gave up 6 bases; unmatched junction bases: 9. Germline CDR1 is SGHVS and CDR2 is FQNEAQ. This CDR3 contains 16 residues.

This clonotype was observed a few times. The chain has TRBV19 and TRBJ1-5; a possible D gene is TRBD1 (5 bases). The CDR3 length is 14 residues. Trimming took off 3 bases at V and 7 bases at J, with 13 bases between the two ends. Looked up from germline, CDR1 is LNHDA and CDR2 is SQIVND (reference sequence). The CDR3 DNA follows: TGTGCCAGTAGTATCCCCAGGGAATTACAGCCCCAGCATTTT. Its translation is CASSIPRELQPQHF.

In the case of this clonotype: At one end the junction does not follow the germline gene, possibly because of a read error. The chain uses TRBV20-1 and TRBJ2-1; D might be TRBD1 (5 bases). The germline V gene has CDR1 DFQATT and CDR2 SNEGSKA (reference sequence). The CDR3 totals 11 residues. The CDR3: CSARQDNEQSF. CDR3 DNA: TGCAGTGCTAGACAGGACAATGAGCAGTCCTTC.

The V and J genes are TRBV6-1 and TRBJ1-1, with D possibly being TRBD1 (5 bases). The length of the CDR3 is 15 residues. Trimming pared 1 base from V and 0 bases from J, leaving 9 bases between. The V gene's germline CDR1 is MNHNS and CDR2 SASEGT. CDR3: CASSEGGRMNTEAFF. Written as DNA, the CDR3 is TGTGCCAGCAGTGAAGGGGGACGGATGAACACTGAAGCTTTCTTT.

CDR3 region: CASSPGTGDEKLFF. The DNA for the CDR3 is TGTGCCAGTAGTCCCGGGACAGGGGATGAAAAACTGTTTTTT. The chain joins TRBV19 to TRBJ1-4; TRBD1 aligns across 10 bases. The CDR3 covers 14 residues. V was clipped by 5 bases and J by 6 bases; unmatched bases: 3. Germline CDR1 and CDR2: LNHDA and SQIVND (reference sequence).

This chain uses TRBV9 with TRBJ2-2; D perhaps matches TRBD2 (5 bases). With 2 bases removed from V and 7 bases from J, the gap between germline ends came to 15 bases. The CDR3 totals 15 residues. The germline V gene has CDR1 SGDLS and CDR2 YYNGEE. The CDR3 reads CASSVSRGSRGELFF. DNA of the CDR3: TGTGCCAGCAGCGTTTCGAGAGGGTCGCGCGGGGAGCTGTTTTTT. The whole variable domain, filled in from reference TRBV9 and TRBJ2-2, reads DSGVTQTPKHLITATGQRVTLRCSPRSGDLSVYWYQQSLDQGLQFLIQYYNGEERAKGNILERFSAQQFPDLHSELNLSSLELGDSALYFCASSVSRGSRGELFFGEGSRLTVL.

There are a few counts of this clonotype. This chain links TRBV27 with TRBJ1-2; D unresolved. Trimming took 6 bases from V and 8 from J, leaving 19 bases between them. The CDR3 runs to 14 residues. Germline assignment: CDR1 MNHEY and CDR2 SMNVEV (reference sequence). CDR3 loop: CASRGPAKTGGYTF. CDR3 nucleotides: TGTGCCAGCAGGGGTCCGGCTAAAACGGGAGGCTACACCTTC.

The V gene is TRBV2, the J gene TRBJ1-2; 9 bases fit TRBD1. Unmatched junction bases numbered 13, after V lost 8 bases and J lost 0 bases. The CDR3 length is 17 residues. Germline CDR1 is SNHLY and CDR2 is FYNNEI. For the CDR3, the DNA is TGTGCCAGCTGCCCCCGGGGACAGGGAAGGTCTAACTATGGCTACACCTTC. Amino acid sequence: CASCPRGQGRSNYGYTF.

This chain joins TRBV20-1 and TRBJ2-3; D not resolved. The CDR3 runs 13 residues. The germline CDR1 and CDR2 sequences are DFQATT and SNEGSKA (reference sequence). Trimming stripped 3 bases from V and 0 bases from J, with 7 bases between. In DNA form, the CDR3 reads TGCAGTGCTAGGATGGGGAGCACAGATACGCAGTATTTT. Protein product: CSARMGSTDTQYF.

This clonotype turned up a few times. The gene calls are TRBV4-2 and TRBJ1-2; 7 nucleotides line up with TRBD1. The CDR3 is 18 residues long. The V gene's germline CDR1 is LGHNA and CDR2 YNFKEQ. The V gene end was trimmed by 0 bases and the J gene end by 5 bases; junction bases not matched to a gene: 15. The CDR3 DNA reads TGTGCCAGCAGCCAAGACTACGGGACAGCGCCACGTAGGTATGGCTACACCTTC. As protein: CASSQDYGTAPRRYGYTF.

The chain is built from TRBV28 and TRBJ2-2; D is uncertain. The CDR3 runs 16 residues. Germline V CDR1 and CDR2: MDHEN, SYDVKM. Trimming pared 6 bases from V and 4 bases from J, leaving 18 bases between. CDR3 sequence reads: CASSPPRPELTGELFF. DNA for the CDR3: TGTGCCAGCAGCCCACCCCGACCCGAACTCACCGGGGAGCTGTTTTTT.

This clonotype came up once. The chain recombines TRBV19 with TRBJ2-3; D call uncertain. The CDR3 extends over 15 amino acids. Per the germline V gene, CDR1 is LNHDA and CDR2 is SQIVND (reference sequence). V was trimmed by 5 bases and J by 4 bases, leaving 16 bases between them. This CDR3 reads CASSPAETPADTQYF. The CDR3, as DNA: TGTGCCAGTAGTCCGGCAGAGACTCCCGCAGATACGCAGTATTTT.

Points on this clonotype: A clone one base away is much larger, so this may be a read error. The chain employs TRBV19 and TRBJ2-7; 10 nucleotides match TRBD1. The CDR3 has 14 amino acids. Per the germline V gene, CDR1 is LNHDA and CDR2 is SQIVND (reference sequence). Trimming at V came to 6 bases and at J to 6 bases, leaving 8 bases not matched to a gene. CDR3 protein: CASRITTGGGEQYF. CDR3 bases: TGTGCCAGTAGAATCACGACAGGGGGCGGCGAGCAGTACTTC.